This T cell receptor beta chain was found in a study of regulatory T cells in long-lasting Graves disease. CDR1 SGHAT and CDR2 FQNNGV come from the germline V gene. The CDR3 totals 17 residues. The V end lost 5 bases, the J end lost 0 bases, and 16 bases lay between the germline ends. Arm-PCR with iRepertoire HTBI primers amplified the CDR3 regions for these TCR beta libraries. MiXCR, applied by TCRdb to the multiplex PCR reads, yields one record per CDR3 protein. In the table there are roughly 500,000 distinct CDR3 sequences, approximately 13% of which are singletons. Time point described: newly diagnosed GD, antithyroid drugs for less than 3 months. There was RNA extracted from PBMCs, and the TCR library was made from it. The same sample was also studied in work on T cells in Graves' hyperthyroidism and ophthalmopathy.

This clonotype was obtained from a young man with Graves disease. Sequences were derived from peripheral blood mononuclear cells (PBMCs), sampled at new diagnosis, from a patient treated with antithyroid drugs. V usage is TRBV11-2 and J usage is TRBJ2-2; D is possibly TRBD1 or TRBD2 (5 bases each). CDR3 sequence (DNA): TGTGCCAGCAGCCCTACTAGGGGTACTTCGAACACCGGGGAGCTGTTTTTT. Its translation: CASSPTRGTSNTGELFF.